A single sample is the source of the 16 T cell receptor beta chains below, sequenced in a study of T cell responses to AZD1222 COVID-19 vaccine. Clones were sequenced by immunoSEQ multiplex PCR, and TCRdb holds only the in-frame ones, with some missing. The data show some 90,000 clones, roughly 90% seen once. The sample consisted of peripheral blood, taken on day 0 of AZD1222 vaccination. These receptors all stem from an adult in good health.

This clone came up a few times. V usage is TRBV11-2 and J usage is TRBJ2-7, with 8 positions matching TRBD2. Germline V lookup: CDR1 SGHAT, CDR2 FQNNGV. The CDR3 runs 13 residues. J gave up 5 bases and V 8 bases, and 8 bases lay outside the gene matches. For the CDR3, the DNA is TGTGCCAGCTTGGCCAGCGGGAGCGACGAGCAGTACTTC. It encodes CASLASGSDEQYF.

This chain uses TRBV27 with TRBJ2-1; TRBD2 matches at 7 bases. The V and J ends lost 6 bases and 7 bases, in that order; junction bases with no gene match: 12. Germline lookup yields CDR1 MNHEY and CDR2 SMNVEV (reference sequence). CDR3 size: 15 residues. The CDR3 DNA sequence: TGTGCCAGCAGCGTAGGGGCGGGAGTTCTTAATGAGCAGTTCTTC. It yields the protein CASSVGAGVLNEQFF.

J is TRBJ2-5 and V is TRBV6-1; D might be TRBD2 (5 bases). Trimming took 3 bases from V and 1 from J, leaving 9 bases between them. There are 14 residues in the CDR3. The germline CDR1 and CDR2 sequences are MNHNS and SASEGT. The CDR3 DNA follows: TGTGCCAGCAGTGAGAGCGGCACCCAAGAGACCCAGTACTTC. Its translation: CASSESGTQETQYF.

The chain couples TRBV29-1 to TRBJ1-5; a weak D match, TRBD1 (5 bases). Germline CDR1 and CDR2: SQVTM and ANQGSEA. V lost 5 bases to trimming and J lost 5 bases, with 10 bases between them. This CDR3 region has 12 residues. CDR3 sequence reads: CSVWDGDQPQHF. As DNA, the CDR3 is TGCAGCGTTTGGGACGGTGATCAGCCCCAGCATTTT.

This chain joins TRBV2 and TRBJ1-5; 7 nucleotides align to TRBD1. The germline V gene has CDR1 SNHLY and CDR2 FYNNEI. With V trimmed by 8 bases and J by 3 bases, 4 bases remained unmatched. This CDR3 has 13 amino acids. The CDR3 is CASRTGFNQPQHF. In DNA, the CDR3 is TGTGCCAGCCGGACAGGATTCAATCAGCCCCAGCATTTT.

The rearrangement links TRBV9 to TRBJ2-2, with no clear D. CDR3 length: 15 residues. V was cut by 0 bases and J by 5 bases, with 11 bases left in between. Germline values: CDR1 SGDLS, CDR2 YYNGEE. The CDR3 loop reads CASSVAAGRTGELFF. CDR3 DNA sequence: TGTGCCAGCAGCGTAGCAGCAGGAAGGACCGGGGAGCTGTTTTTT.

V gene TRBV9 combines with J gene TRBJ2-3; unclear D gene. V was clipped by 0 bases and J by 5 bases, with 13 bases between them. Germline loops: CDR1 SGDLS, CDR2 YYNGEE. The length of the CDR3 is 15 residues. CDR3 residues: CASSVGLGPQDTQYF. The CDR3, as DNA: TGTGCCAGCAGCGTAGGGCTAGGGCCCCAAGATACGCAGTATTTT.

This chain links TRBV10-3 with TRBJ2-7; 10 bases line up with TRBD2. The V gene end was trimmed by 6 bases and the J gene end by 0 bases; junction bases not matched to a gene: 5. The CDR3 is made up of 15 amino acids. Germline V gene sequence: CDR1 ENHRY, CDR2 SYGVKD. CDR3 nucleotides: TGTGCCATCAGCACGACTAGCGGGTTCTCCTACGAGCAGTACTTC. This encodes CAISTTSGFSYEQYF.

The chain combines TRBV12-3 or TRBV12-4 with TRBJ2-7; 7 bases match TRBD1. The V segment lost 6 bases and the J segment 6 bases; nucleotides outside the gene matches: 8. The CDR3 consists of 13 residues. The CDR3 here is CASSPMTGFEQYF. The CDR3 nucleotides read TGTGCCAGCAGCCCGATGACAGGGTTCGAGCAGTACTTC.

CDR3 region: CASSLLYQGASYNSPLHF. As DNA, the CDR3 is TGTGCCAGCAGTTTATTATACCAGGGGGCCTCCTATAATTCACCCCTCCACTTT. J is TRBJ1-6 and V is TRBV27, with 8 bases lining up with TRBD1. The germline gives CDR1 MNHEY, CDR2 SMNVEV (reference sequence). Trimming cost V 1 base and J 0 bases; bases outside gene matches: 5. This CDR3 has 18 amino acids.

This chain connects TRBV5-6 to TRBJ2-1, with D unclear. CDR3 length equals 14 residues. Trimming pared 0 bases from V and 3 bases from J, leaving 7 bases between. Germline CDR1 SGHDT, CDR2 YYEEEE. The CDR3 region has the DNA TGTGCCAGCAGCTTGGGCGGTTTCTACAATGAGCAGTTCTTC. It yields the protein CASSLGGFYNEQFF. The whole variable domain, filled in from reference TRBV5-6 and TRBJ2-1, reads DAGVTQSPTHLIKTRGQQVTLRCSPKSGHDTVSWYQQALGQGPQFIFQYYEEEERQRGNFPDRFSGHQFPNYSSELNVNALLLGDSALYLCASSLGGFYNEQFFGPGTRLTVL.

Details on this clone: The same CDR3 arises from other DNA sequences in this sample as well. This chain joins TRBV5-6 and TRBJ1-2; no definite D call. Germline-derived CDR1 and CDR2 are SGHDT and YYEEEE. The length of the CDR3 is 12 residues. Trimming left V 2 bases short and J 5 bases short, with 7 bases between. In nucleotides, the CDR3 is TGTGCCAGCAGCTTTCCGGGTTATGGCTACACCTTC. Its protein product is CASSFPGYGYTF.

This chain uses TRBV6-1 with TRBJ1-5; 8 bases are a match to TRBD1. In germline, CDR1 is MNHNS, CDR2 SASEGT. With V trimmed by 2 bases and J by 5 bases, 2 bases remained unmatched. The CDR3 is 14 residues long. The CDR3 nucleotides are TGTGCCAGCAGTGAAAGGACAGGGTATCAGCCCCAGCATTTT. This translates into CASSERTGYQPQHF.

The V and J genes are TRBV6-1 and TRBJ1-2; perhaps TRBD1 as D (5 bases). V was pared by 3 bases and J by 0 bases, with 14 bases between. This CDR3 is 16 amino acids long. The germline gives CDR1 MNHNS, CDR2 SASEGT. The CDR3 reads CASSERTPVANYGYTF. CDR3 coding DNA: TGTGCCAGCAGTGAGCGGACACCCGTAGCTAACTATGGCTACACCTTC.

This chain connects TRBV19 to TRBJ1-5; D perhaps matches TRBD1 (5 bases). CDR1 is LNHDA, CDR2 SQIVND, per germline (reference sequence). The length of the CDR3 is 16 residues. The V end was cut by 3 bases, the J end by 6 bases, with 18 bases between. CDR3 in amino acids: CASSIYTGLFIQPQHF. In DNA, the CDR3 is TGTGCCAGTAGTATTTATACGGGGCTCTTCATTCAGCCCCAGCATTTT.

This clone showed up just once. The chain links TRBV3-1 (or the pseudogene TRBV3-2) to TRBJ2-1, with 11 bases that match TRBD2. Germline lookup yields CDR1 LGHDT and CDR2 YNNKEL (reference sequence). With 1 base clipped from V and 10 bases from J, the junction kept 12 bases outside the gene matches. The CDR3 consists of 17 residues. This chain's CDR3 is CASSQALTSGTALEQFF. CDR3 bases: TGTGCCAGCAGCCAAGCCCTGACTAGCGGGACGGCTTTAGAGCAGTTCTTC.